This T cell receptor beta chain was found in a study of blood T cell repertoires in COVID-19 (dated by TCRdb to between 2020 and 2021). Background for the entire study: Samples covering the acute and convalescent phases of COVID-19 were provided by collaborators in the United States, Italy and Spain. The prospective study material was composed of cDNA or gDNA derived from T cells, B-cell-depleted T cells, or PBMCs. Deeply sampled blood TCRbeta repertoires from subjects exposed to, actively infected with, or recovered from COVID-19 were included in the dataset. A freely available public database, intended as a resource for researchers studying the immune response to SARS-CoV-2, is where the repertoires were released. Samples were obtained from the ongoing ImmuneRACE study (first 160 participants) and from 950 to 1,500 subjects provided by 6 global collaborators. Nearly every sample came with metadata listing a de-identified subject ID, COVID-19 status, age in years and sex. Where available, HLA class I and class II types were obtained from metadata supplied by the sample provider rather than from assay-based typing. Overall results and qualifications from the work: Clinical and demographic metadata were provided uncurated, with the amount varying by source and participant.

The immunoSEQ Assay, a bias-controlled multiplex PCR, was used to amplify TCRbeta CDR3 regions from genomic DNA. Per the original workflow: The number of nucleated cells in each sample was estimated by amplification of reference gene primers within the assay. Sequence reads were collapsed and filtered to measure the absolute abundance of every unique TCRbeta CDR3 rearrangement. Productive Simpson clonality was computed per sample as the square root of Simpson's diversity index over productive rearrangements. This is the immuneACCESS table as TCRdb keeps it, with only in-frame sequences that have V and J called. A part of the clones is gone; compared with another copy, unresolved V genes explain less than half, and the rest is unexplained. V and J calls and clone size are those listed in that table; D and trimming were worked out from the DNA. The sample table records about 83,000 clones; approximately 88% of these occur just once. Of the sample, 5.4% falls within the top ten clones.

Whole blood was collected in K2EDTA tubes by collaborating institutions according to the institutions' own protocols. For TCRbeta analysis, collaborator samples were shipped as frozen whole blood, as isolated PBMCs, or as DNA extracted from either sample type. As to this clone: Its specific antigen is unknown. Qualities for individual bases were not recorded, and no much larger clone is one base off.

Trimming costs V 0 bases and J 3 bases, and their ends lie 27 bases apart. Taken from the germline V gene, the CDR1 and CDR2 loops are LGHNA and YSLEER. The cysteine opens and the phenylalanine closes a CDR3 of 21 amino acids. CDR3 DNA is the only sequence kept; it has 63 bases, read in frame from the first base. The chain uses TRBV4-3 and TRBJ1-3; the D gene is perhaps TRBD1, on 5 matching bases. The material sequenced was peripheral blood. The sequence derives from a man aged 55 to 69 with acute or convalescent COVID-19. This receptor has the CDR3 CASSQDGGNDYVTADGNTIYF. The nucleotide sequence reads TGCGCCAGCAGCCAAGATGGGGGGAATGATTATGTTACGGCTGATGGAAACACCATATATTTT.